What follows are 32 T cell receptor beta chains derived from one specimen sequenced in a study of blood T cell repertoires in COVID-19. TCRdb keeps only in-frame clones here, not all; method: immunoSEQ multiplex PCR. The profile shows 350,000 to 400,000 clones, roughly 88% of them singletons. The sequencing input was PBMCs or T cells enriched from blood (not recorded which). The receptors originated from a woman between 25 and 40 years old with acute COVID-19.

This clone was detected a few times. The CDR3 DNA follows: TGTGCCAGCAGTGAATGGACAGGGCTCCCGCCGGACATCGGGGAGCTGTTTTTT. Its protein product is CASSEWTGLPPDIGELFF. The chain joins TRBV2 to TRBJ2-2, with TRBD1 matching over 8 bases. With V trimmed by 2 bases and J by 7 bases, 15 bases remained unmatched. CDR1 and CDR2 from the germline V gene are SNHLY and FYNNEI. The CDR3 loop spans 18 amino acids. The full variable domain, rest sourced from reference TRBV2 and TRBJ2-2, is EPEVTQTPSHQVTQMGQEVILRCVPISNHLYFYWYRQILGQKVEFLVSFYNNEISEKSEIFDDQFSVERPDGSNFTLKIRSTKLEDSAMYFCASSEWTGLPPDIGELFFGEGSRLTVL.

The J gene is TRBJ2-7, the V gene TRBV19; 9 bases are shared with TRBD1. Unmatched junction bases numbered 12, after V lost 5 bases and J lost 4 bases. Germline CDR1 is LNHDA and CDR2 is SQIVND (reference sequence). This CDR3 is built from 16 residues. CDR3 in amino acids: CASSPSTGTGLYEQYF. In nucleotides, the CDR3 is TGTGCCAGTAGTCCAAGCACCGGGACAGGGTTATACGAGCAGTACTTC.

Concerning this clone: At one boundary the junction diverges from the germline segment, which might be a read error. V gene TRBV12-3 or TRBV12-4 combines with J gene TRBJ2-7; tentative D call: TRBD2 (6 bases). The CDR3 has 12 residues. This chain's CDR3 is CASSLGRGEQYF. The DNA of the CDR3 is TGTGCCAGCAGCTTAGGGCGGGGCGAGCAGTACTTC.

The genes are TRBV15 and TRBJ2-3, with 9 bases lining up with TRBD1. Germline V gives CDR1 LNHNV, CDR2 YYDKDF (reference sequence). This CDR3 region has 17 residues. V was clipped by 0 bases and J by 8 bases; unmatched bases: 12. The CDR3 nucleotides are TGTGCCACCAGCAGAGAAAAGACAGGGGGGCTAGGAGGTACGCAGTATTTT. This encodes CATSREKTGGLGGTQYF.

The rearrangement links TRBV27 to TRBJ2-3; 8 positions match TRBD1. The CDR3 is 18 residues long. Germline V gene sequence: CDR1 MNHEY, CDR2 SMNVEV (reference sequence). V was clipped by 9 bases and J by 2 bases; unmatched bases: 19. In nucleotides, the CDR3 is TGTGCCAGTAAGCGTGGGACAGGAAATTTGGGTAACACAGATACGCAGTATTTT. Translated, it gives CASKRGTGNLGNTDTQYF.

Regarding this clone: This same CDR3 is encoded by further DNA sequences in the sample. The genes are TRBV5-1 and TRBJ1-3; D gene uncertain. CDR3 length equals 14 residues. Germline assignment: CDR1 SGHRS and CDR2 YFSETQ. Trimming stripped 1 base from V and 1 base from J, with 6 bases between. CDR3 nucleotide sequence: TGCGCCAGCAGCTTGCGGAGTTCTGGAAACACCATATATTTT. This gives the protein CASSLRSSGNTIYF.

This sequence joins TRBV28 and TRBJ1-1; TRBD1 is a possible D gene (6 bases). The ends were cut back, 6 bases at V and 1 base at J, with 12 bases in the middle. This CDR3 has 14 residues. Per germline, CDR1 MDHEN and CDR2 SYDVKM. This CDR3 reads CASRMGQPNTEAFF. The CDR3 DNA is TGTGCCAGCAGAATGGGACAACCGAACACTGAAGCTTTCTTT.

For the CDR3, the DNA is TGTGCCAGCAGCGTGGGGGGGTCCTTAACGGTGGGAATCTATGGCTACACCTTC. Protein sequence: CASSVGGSLTVGIYGYTF. The genes are TRBV7-9 and TRBJ1-2; tentative D call: TRBD1 (5 bases). There are 18 residues in the CDR3. In germline, CDR1 is SEHNR, CDR2 FQNEAQ (reference sequence). With 5 bases removed from V and 4 bases from J, the gap between germline ends came to 26 bases.

This chain links TRBV7-2 with TRBJ2-5; D possibly corresponds to TRBD2 (5 bases). CDR1 SGHTA and CDR2 FQGNSA come from the germline V gene. V shed 1 base and J shed 2 bases, with 14 bases lying between them. The CDR3 totals 16 residues. Written as DNA, the CDR3 is TGTGCCAGCAGCTTAGGCCGAGGGCCACAGCAAGAGACCCAGTACTTC. Protein product: CASSLGRGPQQETQYF.

J is TRBJ2-7 and V is TRBV7-2, with 8 nucleotides matching TRBD2. The CDR3 is made up of 15 amino acids. Germline V lookup: CDR1 SGHTA, CDR2 FQGNSA. J was trimmed by 2 bases and V by 2 bases; bases with no gene match: 5. The CDR3 protein is CASSLQRGGPYEQYF. The DNA for the CDR3 is TGTGCCAGCAGCTTACAACGGGGGGGCCCCTACGAGCAGTACTTC.

The chain uses TRBV2 and TRBJ2-5; TRBD1 aligns across 7 bases. V trimming: 5 bases; J trimming: 4 bases; junction bases outside the gene matches: 7. Per germline, CDR1 SNHLY and CDR2 FYNNEI. The length of the CDR3 is 14 residues. CDR3 loop: CASSTSTGVETQYF. As DNA, the CDR3 is TGTGCCAGCAGTACCTCTACAGGGGTAGAGACCCAGTACTTC.

The chain couples TRBV19 to TRBJ1-4, with a weak D call TRBD1 (5 bases). The CDR3 consists of 13 residues. The germline V gene encodes CDR1 LNHDA and CDR2 SQIVND (reference sequence). Trimming cost V 3 bases and J 8 bases, with 10 bases left between them. The CDR3 region has the DNA TGTGCCAGTAGTATCGGGCAGGGAGAAAAACTGTTTTTT. Protein product: CASSIGQGEKLFF. Variable domain in full (rest from reference TRBV19 and TRBJ1-4): DGGITQSPKYLFRKEGQNVTLSCEQNLNHDAMYWYRQDPGQGLRLIYYSQIVNDFQKGDIAEGYSVSREKKESFPLTVTSAQKNPTAFYLCASSIGQGEKLFFGSGTQLSVL.

The chain recombines TRBV12-2 with TRBJ1-4. TRBV12-2 is designated a pseudogene. This CDR3 has 15 amino acids. The CDR3 DNA is TGTGCAAGTCGCGTGGGAGGTGGGCCTAATGAAAAACTGTTTTTT. Translation: CASRVGGGPNEKLFF.

This chain joins TRBV7-9 and TRBJ2-6, with D unresolved. CDR3 length equals 16 residues. Germline V gene sequence: CDR1 SEHNR, CDR2 FQNEAQ (reference sequence). V gave up 1 base and J gave up 1 base, with 8 bases separating them. The CDR3 spells CASSLGGSSGANVLTF. The CDR3 region has the DNA TGTGCCAGCAGCTTAGGAGGTAGTTCTGGGGCCAACGTCCTGACTTTC.

This clone was observed a handful of times. The rearrangement links TRBV10-1 to TRBJ1-2, with 9 bases fitting TRBD1. The CDR3 length is 16 residues. With 0 bases clipped from V and 8 bases from J, the junction kept 10 bases outside the gene matches. Per germline, CDR1 WNHNN and CDR2 SYGVQD (reference sequence). The CDR3 loop is CASSESPTGTGSGYTF. DNA of the CDR3: TGCGCCAGCAGTGAGTCCCCCACCGGGACAGGGAGCGGCTACACCTTC.

This chain links TRBV6-5 with TRBJ1-2; D is unresolved. The V and J ends lost 4 bases and 6 bases respectively, with 12 bases between them. Per the germline V gene, CDR1 is MNHEY and CDR2 is SVGAGI. The CDR3 is 13 amino acids. DNA of the CDR3: TGTGCCAGCAGTTCGAGCGGGGTACATGGCTACACCTTC. It specifies CASSSSGVHGYTF.

Note on this clone: Other DNA sequences from this sample encode an identical CDR3 as well. The chain joins TRBV7-2 to TRBJ1-5, with 8 bases aligning to TRBD1. This CDR3 contains 14 residues. V shed 5 bases, J shed 2 bases, and the junction held 2 bases outside the gene matches. Germline CDR1 and CDR2: SGHTA and FQGNSA. In nucleotides, the CDR3 is TGTGCCAGCAGCCTGACAGGGGGCAATCAGCCCCAGCATTTT. This sequence encodes CASSLTGGNQPQHF.

With respect to this clone: This specimen includes other DNA sequences encoding the same CDR3. This chain links TRBV27 with TRBJ1-2, with D maybe TRBD1 (6 bases). The CDR3 extends over 13 amino acids. Germline V gives CDR1 MNHEY, CDR2 SMNVEV (reference sequence). The ends were cut back, 3 bases at V and 4 bases at J, with 9 bases in the middle. In DNA, the CDR3 is TGTGCCAGCAGTTTCAGGGGTTCCTATGGCTACACCTTC. Its translation: CASSFRGSYGYTF.

The chain carries TRBV7-2 and TRBJ1-4; tentative D call: TRBD1 (6 bases). The CDR3 contains 14 residues. Germline CDR1 is SGHTA and CDR2 is FQGNSA. V was trimmed by 5 bases and J by 0 bases, leaving 7 bases between them. CDR3 sequence: CASSQGPTNEKLFF. The CDR3 DNA reads TGTGCCAGCAGCCAGGGGCCAACTAATGAAAAACTGTTTTTT.

V is TRBV18 and J is TRBJ1-3, with D possibly matching TRBD1 (6 bases). Trimming left V 3 bases short and J 0 bases short, with 12 bases between. Germline loops: CDR1 KGHSH, CDR2 LQKENI. The length of the CDR3 is 16 residues. The CDR3 region has the DNA TGTGCCAGCTCACCCAGCGGACAGCGCTCTGGAAACACCATATATTTT. This encodes CASSPSGQRSGNTIYF.

The genes are TRBV2 and TRBJ2-3; TRBD1 is a possible D gene (5 bases). The CDR3 runs to 17 residues. V was trimmed by 7 bases and J by 4 bases, leaving 24 bases between them. Germline loops: CDR1 SNHLY, CDR2 FYNNEI. CDR3 sequence (DNA): TGTGCCAGCAATCCAAAGCAACTTGGTAGGGGCCCAGATACGCAGTATTTT. Protein sequence: CASNPKQLGRGPDTQYF.

This chain uses TRBV25-1 with TRBJ2-7; a weak D match, TRBD1 (6 bases). This CDR3 has 15 amino acids. Germline loops: CDR1 MGHDK, CDR2 SYGVNS. V was clipped by 3 bases and J by 0 bases, with 12 bases between them. CDR3 sequence (DNA): TGTGCCAGCAGTGACAGGGGCCAAGGCTCCTACGAGCAGTACTTC. This encodes CASSDRGQGSYEQYF.

This chain joins TRBV30 and TRBJ1-5; TRBD1 aligns across 8 bases. The CDR3 totals 16 residues. J was trimmed by 3 bases and V by 2 bases; bases with no gene match: 9. Germline CDR1 GTSNPN, CDR2 SVGIG (reference sequence). CDR3 protein: CAWSHGRTGINQPQHF. CDR3 DNA: TGTGCCTGGAGTCATGGAAGGACAGGGATCAATCAGCCCCAGCATTTT.

The gene calls are TRBV12-5 and TRBJ2-2; the match to TRBD1 covers 12 bases. The CDR3 length is 16 residues. Germline CDR1 is LGHNT and CDR2 is FRNRAP. V dropped 2 bases and J dropped 7; count of bases not matched to a gene: 5. The CDR3 bases are TGTGCTAGTGGTTTGATGGGGACAGGGGGCGGCGGGGAGCTGTTTTTT. It encodes CASGLMGTGGGGELFF.

The rearrangement joins TRBV9 to TRBJ2-2, with TRBD2 matching over 7 bases. V gave up 0 bases and J gave up 4 bases; unmatched junction bases: 6. Germline V gene data show CDR1 as SGDLS and CDR2 as YYNGEE. CDR3 length: 16 amino acids. Here the CDR3 DNA reads TGTGCCAGCAGCGTAGCTTTCCGGGAGGCCACCGGGGAGCTGTTTTTT. Translated: CASSVAFREATGELFF.

This rearrangement joins TRBV5-6 to TRBJ1-2; the D gene is possibly TRBD1 (6 bases). The CDR3 length is 16 residues. With 4 bases removed from V and 4 bases from J, the gap between germline ends came to 20 bases. Germline V gene lookup returns CDR1 SGHDT and CDR2 YYEEEE. The CDR3 here is CASSPGGRGTSYGYTF. The CDR3 DNA is TGTGCCAGCAGCCCTGGTGGTAGGGGGACTAGCTATGGCTACACCTTC. The complete variable domain, with remaining parts taken from reference TRBV5-6 and TRBJ1-2, reads DAGVTQSPTHLIKTRGQQVTLRCSPKSGHDTVSWYQQALGQGPQFIFQYYEEEERQRGNFPDRFSGHQFPNYSSELNVNALLLGDSALYLCASSPGGRGTSYGYTFGSGTRLTVV.

The V and J genes are TRBV19 and TRBJ1-6; 10 bases fit TRBD1. The CDR3 runs 15 residues. Per germline, CDR1 LNHDA and CDR2 SQIVND (reference sequence). Trimming cost V 3 bases and J 7 bases; bases outside gene matches: 3. Here the CDR3 DNA reads TGTGCCAGTAGTATCTTGGGACAGGGGAATTCACCCCTCCACTTT. This gives the protein CASSILGQGNSPLHF.

The V gene is TRBV15, the J gene TRBJ2-1; 8 nucleotides line up with TRBD2. Germline CDR1 and CDR2: LNHNV and YYDKDF (reference sequence). There are 18 residues in the CDR3. The trim removed 1 base at V and 6 bases at J, leaving 14 bases unmatched. The CDR3 DNA reads as TGTGCCACCAGCAGAGTGGACCGACCCCGGGGGGGACGCAATGAGCAGTTCTTC. It encodes CATSRVDRPRGGRNEQFF.

This clone was counted only a few times. This chain joins TRBV21-1 and TRBJ1-1; TRBD1 is the table's D call, not checked against the DNA. TRBV21-1 is recorded as a pseudogene. The CDR3 sequence is 13 residues long. The CDR3 here is CASSKRGSTEAFF. The CDR3 DNA follows: TGTGCCAGCAGCAAAAGGGGGAGCACTGAAGCTTTCTTT.

V gene TRBV4-1 combines with J gene TRBJ2-7, with TRBD1 matching over 10 bases. V lost 0 bases, J lost 3 bases, and 2 bases stayed unmatched. CDR1 and CDR2 (germline): MGHRA, YSYEKL. The CDR3 is made up of 15 amino acids. CDR3 in DNA: TGCGCCAGCAGCCAAGAAGGGACAGGGGTCTACGAGCAGTACTTC. This sequence encodes CASSQEGTGVYEQYF.

The genes are TRBV27 and TRBJ2-1; possibly TRBD2 for D (5 bases). Between the trimmed V and J ends, which lost 3 bases and 3 bases, there was a span of 12 bases. The germline V gene encodes CDR1 MNHEY and CDR2 SMNVEV (reference sequence). This CDR3 has 15 amino acids. The CDR3 bases are TGTGCCAGCAGTTTGACCGCGGGCAGCTACAATGAGCAGTTCTTC. Its protein is CASSLTAGSYNEQFF.

V and J are TRBV3-1 (or the pseudogene TRBV3-2) and TRBJ1-4, with 11 bases identical to TRBD1. The CDR3 totals 15 residues. Trimming took 3 bases from V and 7 from J; bases not matched to a gene: 4. Germline CDR1 LGHDT, CDR2 YNNKEL (reference sequence). The DNA of the CDR3 is TGTGCCAGCAGCCAGAGGACAGGGGGCGCTGAAAAACTGTTTTTT. Its translation is CASSQRTGGAEKLFF.